The 26 T cell receptor beta chains listed next were all sequenced from one sample in a study of blood T cell repertoires in COVID-19 (dated by TCRdb to the early 2020s). Preparation of the library involved the immunoSEQ multiplex PCR assay. What TCRdb holds here is the immuneACCESS table cut down to in-frame rearrangements. Part of the clones is not present; checked against another copy, under half of the missing clones reflect an unresolved V gene, and the others are unexplained. The sample profile shows 99,000 or so clones; just over 85% of them were found once. 10% to 15% of the sample comes from the top ten. Sequencing used peripheral blood. These receptors came from a woman in her sixties in a cohort sampled during active or convalescent COVID-19.

The chain links TRBV5-1 to TRBJ2-1; the D gene is possibly TRBD1 (6 bases). Germline loops: CDR1 SGHRS, CDR2 YFSETQ. Trimming stripped 6 bases from V and 7 bases from J, with 29 bases between. This CDR3 contains 18 residues. The CDR3 protein is CASTRTVESPSWGNEQFF. The CDR3 DNA reads as TGCGCCAGCACCCGGACAGTTGAAAGTCCCTCCTGGGGGAATGAGCAGTTCTTC.

In nucleotides, the CDR3 is TGCGCCAGCAGCCAAGGTCCGGGACAGGGTTTCTACGAGCAGTACTTC. Protein: CASSQGPGQGFYEQYF. The rearrangement uses TRBV4-1 and TRBJ2-7; 9 bases line up with TRBD1. There are 16 residues in the CDR3. The trim removed 1 base at V and 3 bases at J, leaving 7 bases unmatched. Germline lookup yields CDR1 MGHRA and CDR2 YSYEKL.

This sequence joins TRBV3-1 (or the pseudogene TRBV3-2) and TRBJ2-1; possible D gene TRBD2, 6 bases. Trimming shortened V by 2 bases and J by 9 bases, and 11 bases separated the two germline ends. Germline V gives CDR1 LGHDT, CDR2 YNNKEL (reference sequence). CDR3 size: 13 residues. As DNA, the CDR3 is TGTGCCAGCAGCCAAACGGGGGACCGTGAGCAGTTCTTC. This encodes CASSQTGDREQFF.

The J gene is TRBJ1-5, the V gene TRBV7-9, with TRBD1 as a possible D gene (5 bases). Trimming took 5 bases from V and 2 from J, leaving 13 bases between them. The CDR3 loop spans 15 amino acids. Looked up from germline, CDR1 is SEHNR and CDR2 is FQNEAQ (reference sequence). As DNA, the CDR3 is TGTGCCAGCAGCCCGACGGGGGTTGGCAATCAGCCCCAGCATTTT. Translated, it gives CASSPTGVGNQPQHF.

J is TRBJ2-1 and V is TRBV4-1; TRBD1 is a possible D gene (5 bases). Trimming pared 1 base from V and 9 bases from J, leaving 19 bases between. The CDR3 has 16 residues. Germline CDR1 and CDR2: MGHRA and YSYEKL. The CDR3, as DNA: TGCGCCAGCAGCCAAGTCGCAGGGCGAGCAAAGGGTGAGCAGTTCTTC. It is translated as CASSQVAGRAKGEQFF.

The chain couples TRBV2 to TRBJ2-3, with 8 bases that match TRBD2. Germline-derived CDR1 and CDR2 are SNHLY and FYNNEI. With 8 bases clipped from V and 1 base from J, the junction kept 11 bases outside the gene matches. The CDR3 sequence is 16 residues long. CDR3 sequence reads: CASSHRAGGRTDTQYF. CDR3 nucleotides: TGTGCCAGCTCGCATCGGGCGGGGGGACGCACAGATACGCAGTATTTT.

The CDR3 coding sequence is TGTGCCAGCACCGCCGCTCGGGTGAACACTGAAGCTTTCTTT. This gives the protein CASTAARVNTEAFF. The genes are TRBV2 and TRBJ1-1; D remains unclear. V was clipped by 7 bases and J by 0 bases, with 12 bases between them. This CDR3 has 14 residues. CDR1 and CDR2 (germline): SNHLY, FYNNEI. The entire variable domain, with the rest obtained from reference TRBV2 and TRBJ1-1, is as follows: EPEVTQTPSHQVTQMGQEVILRCVPISNHLYFYWYRQILGQKVEFLVSFYNNEISEKSEIFDDQFSVERPDGSNFTLKIRSTKLEDSAMYFCASTAARVNTEAFFGQGTRLTVV.

CDR3 nucleotide sequence: TGTGCCAGCAGTTTATTTAGTCCATACAACTATGGCTACACCTTC. This gives the protein CASSLFSPYNYGYTF. This chain joins TRBV28 and TRBJ1-2, with unresolved D. Germline V lookup: CDR1 MDHEN, CDR2 SYDVKM. Trimming removed 1 base from V and 2 bases from J, with 11 bases in between. CDR3 length equals 15 residues.

The chain has TRBV10-1 and TRBJ2-2; no definite D call. The germline V gene has CDR1 WNHNN and CDR2 SYGVQD (reference sequence). There are 14 residues in the CDR3. V shed 3 bases and J shed 2 bases, with 7 bases lying between them. The CDR3, as DNA: TGCGCCAGCAGTGAAAACTACAACACCGGGGAGCTGTTTTTT. This sequence encodes CASSENYNTGELFF.

The chain recombines TRBV2 with TRBJ1-1; TRBD1 matches at 8 bases. This CDR3 contains 15 residues. Trimming cost V 0 bases and J 6 bases; bases outside gene matches: 6. Germline-derived CDR1 and CDR2 are SNHLY and FYNNEI. CDR3: CASSEAPTGVSEAFF. The CDR3 region has the DNA TGTGCCAGCAGTGAAGCGCCGACAGGGGTATCTGAAGCTTTCTTT. Together with reference TRBV2 and TRBJ1-1, the CDR3 gives the full variable domain: EPEVTQTPSHQVTQMGQEVILRCVPISNHLYFYWYRQILGQKVEFLVSFYNNEISEKSEIFDDQFSVERPDGSNFTLKIRSTKLEDSAMYFCASSEAPTGVSEAFFGQGTRLTVV.

This clone was observed once. The J gene is TRBJ1-4, the V gene TRBV3-1 (or the pseudogene TRBV3-2); D remains ambiguous. Germline CDR1 is LGHDT and CDR2 is YNNKEL (reference sequence). V lost 5 bases, J lost 5 bases, and 6 bases lay in between. The CDR3 sequence is 12 residues long. The CDR3 DNA is TGTGCCAGCAGCGATCGGAATGAAAAACTGTTTTTT. It yields the protein CASSDRNEKLFF.

This clone appeared a single time. Different DNA sequences within this sample yield the same CDR3. The chain has TRBV3-1 (or the pseudogene TRBV3-2) and TRBJ1-4; tentatively, D is TRBD1 (5 bases). V dropped 2 bases and J dropped 8 bases, with 9 bases sitting between them. The CDR3 sequence is 13 residues long. Germline values: CDR1 LGHDT, CDR2 YNNKEL (reference sequence). The CDR3 is CASSQRGGEKLFF. CDR3 sequence (DNA): TGTGCCAGCAGCCAAAGGGGCGGAGAAAAACTGTTTTTT.

This clone was seen a few times. The rearrangement uses TRBV2 and TRBJ2-1; 8 bases are shared with TRBD2. CDR1 and CDR2 (germline): SNHLY, FYNNEI. With 8 bases clipped from V and 9 bases from J, the junction kept 9 bases outside the gene matches. The CDR3 has 13 residues. The DNA for the CDR3 is TGTGCCAGCCCGCTCGGGAGGGTAACTGAGCAGTTCTTC. Its translation is CASPLGRVTEQFF.

The chain is built from TRBV29-1 and TRBJ1-1, with TRBD1 matching over 7 bases. V gave up 5 bases and J gave up 0 bases; unmatched junction bases: 12. The CDR3 runs to 16 residues. Germline CDR1 and CDR2: SQVTM and ANQGSEA. The CDR3 region has the DNA TGCAGCGTTTGGCCCCAACCCCAGGGGGTGAACACTGAAGCTTTCTTT. Its protein product is CSVWPQPQGVNTEAFF.

The V gene is TRBV11-2, the J gene TRBJ2-1; 8 positions match TRBD1. The CDR3 totals 15 residues. Germline values: CDR1 SGHAT, CDR2 FQNNGV. J lost 5 bases, V lost 1 base, and 4 bases had no gene match. DNA for the CDR3: TGTGCCAGCAGCTTAGGTCGGACAGGGAACAATGAGCAGTTCTTC. This codes for CASSLGRTGNNEQFF.

The chain is built from TRBV28 and TRBJ1-6; D gene unclear. Germline-derived CDR1 and CDR2 are MDHEN and SYDVKM. Trimming removed 4 bases from V and 7 bases from J, with 8 bases in between. The CDR3 is made up of 13 amino acids. CDR3 sequence reads: CASSWPVNSPLHF. As DNA, the CDR3 is TGTGCCAGCAGTTGGCCTGTAAATTCACCCCTCCACTTT.

This chain joins TRBV7-9 and TRBJ2-5; 7 nucleotides agree with TRBD1. CDR1 and CDR2 (germline): SEHNR, FQNEAQ (reference sequence). V trimming: 6 bases; J trimming: 0 bases; junction bases outside the gene matches: 4. This CDR3 is built from 14 residues. CDR3 sequence (DNA): TGTGCCAGCAGAAATACAGGGGACCAAGAGACCCAGTACTTC. It specifies CASRNTGDQETQYF.

V gene TRBV11-2 combines with J gene TRBJ1-2; 9 nucleotides line up with TRBD1. The length of the CDR3 is 15 residues. With 5 bases clipped from V and 7 bases from J, the junction kept 11 bases outside the gene matches. The V gene's germline CDR1 is SGHAT and CDR2 FQNNGV. The CDR3 nucleotides read TGTGCCAGCAGCCGAAACCCGGGACAGGGTTTTGGCTACACCTTC. It is translated as CASSRNPGQGFGYTF.

This chain uses TRBV28 with TRBJ2-2; 13 bases are shared with TRBD2. V shed 1 base, J shed 7 bases, and the junction held 6 bases outside the gene matches. The CDR3 extends over 17 amino acids. The germline V gene has CDR1 MDHEN and CDR2 SYDVKM. The CDR3 spells CASSLSGLAGVVGELFF. CDR3 bases: TGTGCCAGCAGTTTATCCGGACTAGCGGGAGTGGTCGGGGAGCTGTTTTTT. The full variable domain, completed using reference TRBV28 and TRBJ2-2, is DVKVTQSSRYLVKRTGEKVFLECVQDMDHENMFWYRQDPGLGLRLIYFSYDVKMKEKGDIPEGYSVSREKKERFSLILESASTNQTSMYLCASSLSGLAGVVGELFFGEGSRLTVL.

This clone came up once. V gene TRBV10-3 combines with J gene TRBJ1-4, with 9 bases lining up with TRBD1. Germline loops: CDR1 ENHRY, CDR2 SYGVKD. Trimming took 4 bases from V and 6 from J; bases not matched to a gene: 6. The CDR3 covers 15 residues. CDR3: CAISATGTGYEKLFF. CDR3 sequence (DNA): TGTGCCATCAGTGCCACCGGGACAGGGTATGAAAAACTGTTTTTT.

This sequence joins TRBV7-6 and TRBJ1-3; the D gene is possibly TRBD1 (6 bases). Trimming shortened V by 4 bases and J by 7 bases, and 11 bases separated the two germline ends. Looked up from germline, CDR1 is SGHVS and CDR2 is FNYEAQ. The CDR3 covers 13 residues. The CDR3 bases are TGTGCCAGCAGCTCCTATGGGGGCAACACCATATATTTT. Amino acid sequence: CASSSYGGNTIYF.

The rearrangement joins TRBV28 to TRBJ1-1, with a tentative D call TRBD1 (5 bases). The CDR3 sequence is 15 residues long. Germline CDR1 reads MDHEN; CDR2 reads SYDVKM. Trimming left V 5 bases short and J 0 bases short, with 13 bases between. The CDR3 DNA reads as TGTGCCAGCAGTCCATCGGGGGACGTGAACACTGAAGCTTTCTTT. It is translated as CASSPSGDVNTEAFF.

The chain uses TRBV2 and TRBJ1-5; D gene uncertain. The CDR3 spans 13 residues. The V gene's germline CDR1 is SNHLY and CDR2 FYNNEI. V lost 3 bases and J lost 5, with 8 bases in between. CDR3 amino acids: CASSDLIHQPQHF. The CDR3 DNA reads as TGTGCCAGCAGTGACCTAATCCATCAGCCCCAGCATTTT.

This chain joins TRBV29-1 and TRBJ1-5; D unresolved. Germline CDR1 SQVTM, CDR2 ANQGSEA. The CDR3 runs 13 residues. Trimming shortened V by 4 bases and J by 6 bases, and 13 bases separated the two germline ends. CDR3 in DNA: TGCAGCGTTGGGGCGGGGTTTGGTCAGCCCCAGCATTTT. It is translated as CSVGAGFGQPQHF. The variable domain in full, with the rest retrieved from reference TRBV29-1 and TRBJ1-5, is SAVISQKPSRDICQRGTSLTIQCQVDSQVTMMFWYRQQPGQSLTLIATANQGSEATYESGFVIDKFPISRPNLTFSTLTVSNMSPEDSSIYLCSVGAGFGQPQHFGDGTRLSIL.

The rearrangement links TRBV27 to TRBJ2-2, with a possible D match to TRBD1 (6 bases). Germline CDR1 reads MNHEY; CDR2 reads SMNVEV (reference sequence). The CDR3 loop spans 15 amino acids. V lost 3 bases and J 6 bases, leaving 14 bases between the germline ends. CDR3: CASSFRGLVAGELFF. As DNA, the CDR3 is TGTGCCAGCAGTTTCAGGGGCCTGGTTGCCGGGGAGCTGTTTTTT.

The genes are TRBV13 and TRBJ1-3; 7 positions match TRBD1. The CDR3 extends over 15 amino acids. CDR1 and CDR2 from the germline V gene are PRHDT and FYEKMQ (reference sequence). V trimming: 5 bases; J trimming: 5 bases; junction bases outside the gene matches: 9. The CDR3 nucleotides are TGTGCCAGCAGCATCACAGGGGTGCCGCGAAACACCATATATTTT. Its translation: CASSITGVPRNTIYF. Together with reference TRBV13 and TRBJ1-3, the CDR3 gives the full variable domain: AAGVIQSPRHLIKEKRETATLKCYPIPRHDTVYWYQQGPGQDPQFLISFYEKMQSDKGSIPDRFSAQQFSDYHSELNMSSLELGDSALYFCASSITGVPRNTIYFGEGSWLTVV.